These T cell receptor beta chains were read from a single sample in a study of blood T cell repertoires in COVID-19. Sequencing used immunoSEQ multiplex PCR; TCRdb keeps in-frame clones, though not all of them. The sample lists over 90,000 clones, roughly 82% occurring once. Sequencing was carried out using peripheral blood. These receptors were collected from a human donor in a cohort sampled during active COVID-19. CDR3s include the opening cysteine and the closing phenylalanine or tryptophan. A D gene is named only where the DNA matches it firmly.

J | D | V | DNA | CDR3
TRBJ2-2 | - | TRBV2 | TGTGCCAGCAGCAAAGTCGGGGCGAACACCGGGGAGCTGTTTTTT | CASSKVGANTGELFF
TRBJ2-3 | - | TRBV19 | TGTGCCAGTAGTATATTGGGGGCGGCGTCGGATACGCAGTATTTT | CASSILGAASDTQYF
TRBJ2-1 | - | TRBV7-2 | TGTGCCAGCAGCTTAGTGGCGCTAGTAAATGAGCAGTTCTTC | CASSLVALVNEQFF
TRBJ2-7 | TRBD1 | TRBV28 | TGTGCCAGCAGTCCCTCGACGGGACAGCTCTACGAGCAGTACTTC | CASSPSTGQLYEQYF
TRBJ1-2 | TRBD1 | TRBV5-6 | TGTGCCAGCAGCCAACGACAGGGCGGTGGCTACACCTTC | CASSQRQGGGYTF
TRBJ1-3 | - | TRBV19 | TGTGCCAGTAGGCAAGGACCCGGGGTCAACACCATATATTTT | CASRQGPGVNTIYF
TRBJ2-3 | TRBD2 | TRBV10-3 | TGTGCCATCAGTGCGGGGGGGGCCCTTCGAGATACGCAGTATTTT | CAISAGGALRDTQYF
TRBJ1-1 | TRBD1 | TRBV29-1 | TGCAGCGGGAAGACGACAGGGGACACTGAAGCTTTCTTT | CSGKTTGDTEAFF
TRBJ1-5 | TRBD1 | TRBV28 | TGTGCCAGCAGTCCCTCGGGACAGGGGTTTCATCAGCCCCAGCATTTT | CASSPSGQGFHQPQHF
TRBJ1-2 | TRBD1 | TRBV28 | TGTGCCAGCAGCCCCTCGGGACAGGGCTATGGCTACACCTTC | CASSPSGQGYGYTF
TRBJ2-2 | - | TRBV9 | TGTGCCAGCAGCCTCAGACAGAACACCGGGGAGCTGTTTTTT | CASSLRQNTGELFF